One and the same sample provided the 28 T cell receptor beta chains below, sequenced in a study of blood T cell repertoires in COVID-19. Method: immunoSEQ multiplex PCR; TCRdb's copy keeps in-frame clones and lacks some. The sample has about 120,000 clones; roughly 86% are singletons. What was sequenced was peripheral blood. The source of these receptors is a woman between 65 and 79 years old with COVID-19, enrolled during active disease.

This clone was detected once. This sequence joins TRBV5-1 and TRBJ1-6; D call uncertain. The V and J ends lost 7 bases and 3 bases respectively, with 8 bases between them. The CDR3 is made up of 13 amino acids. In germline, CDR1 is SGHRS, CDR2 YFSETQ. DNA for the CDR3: TGCGCCAGCTGCGACAACTATAATTCACCCCTCCACTTT. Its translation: CASCDNYNSPLHF. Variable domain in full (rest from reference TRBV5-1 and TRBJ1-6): KAGVTQTPRYLIKTRGQQVTLSCSPISGHRSVSWYQQTPGQGLQFLFEYFSETQRNKGNFPGRFSGRQFSNSRSEMNVSTLELGDSALYLCASCDNYNSPLHFGNGTRLTVT.

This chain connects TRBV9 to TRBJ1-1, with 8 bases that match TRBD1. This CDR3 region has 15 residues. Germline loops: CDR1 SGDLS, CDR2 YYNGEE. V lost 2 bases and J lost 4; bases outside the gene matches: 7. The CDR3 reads CASSVFDRGSTEAFF. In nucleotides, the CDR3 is TGTGCCAGCAGCGTTTTTGACAGGGGAAGCACTGAAGCTTTCTTT.

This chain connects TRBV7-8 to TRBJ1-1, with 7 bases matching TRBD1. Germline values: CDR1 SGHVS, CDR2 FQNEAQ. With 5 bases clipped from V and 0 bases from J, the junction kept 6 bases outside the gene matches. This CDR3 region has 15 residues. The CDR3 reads CASSLRGEMNTEAFF. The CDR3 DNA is TGTGCCAGCAGCCTCAGGGGGGAAATGAACACTGAAGCTTTCTTT.

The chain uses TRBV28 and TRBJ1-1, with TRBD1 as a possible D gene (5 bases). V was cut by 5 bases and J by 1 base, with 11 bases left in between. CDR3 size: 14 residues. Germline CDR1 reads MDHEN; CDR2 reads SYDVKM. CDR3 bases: TGTGCCAGCAGTCCCAGGGTTCGGAACACTGAAGCTTTCTTT. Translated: CASSPRVRNTEAFF.

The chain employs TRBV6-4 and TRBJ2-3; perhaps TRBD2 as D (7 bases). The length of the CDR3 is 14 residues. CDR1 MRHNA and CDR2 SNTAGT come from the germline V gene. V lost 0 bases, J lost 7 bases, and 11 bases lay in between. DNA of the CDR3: TGTGCCAGCAGTGACTCGGGGGGGCGGAATACGCAGTATTTT. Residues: CASSDSGGRNTQYF.

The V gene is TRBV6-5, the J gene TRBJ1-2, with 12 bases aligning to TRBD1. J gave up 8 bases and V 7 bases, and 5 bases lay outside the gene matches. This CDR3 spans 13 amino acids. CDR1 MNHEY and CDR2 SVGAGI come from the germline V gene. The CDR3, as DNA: TGTGCCAGCAATGCCGGGACAGGGGGCGGCTACACCTTC. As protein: CASNAGTGGGYTF.

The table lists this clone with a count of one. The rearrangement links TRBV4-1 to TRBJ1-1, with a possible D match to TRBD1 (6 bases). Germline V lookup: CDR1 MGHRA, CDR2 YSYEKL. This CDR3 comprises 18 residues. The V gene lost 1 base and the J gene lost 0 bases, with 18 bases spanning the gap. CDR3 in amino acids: CASSQAGDTDFMNTEAFF. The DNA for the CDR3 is TGCGCCAGCAGCCAAGCTGGGGACACGGACTTTATGAACACTGAAGCTTTCTTT.

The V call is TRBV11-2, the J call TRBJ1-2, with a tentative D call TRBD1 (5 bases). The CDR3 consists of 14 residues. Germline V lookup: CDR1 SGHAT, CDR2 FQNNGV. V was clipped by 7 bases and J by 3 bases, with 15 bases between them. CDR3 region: CASTPRTLDYGYTF. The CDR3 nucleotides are TGTGCCAGCACCCCTCGGACATTGGACTATGGCTACACCTTC. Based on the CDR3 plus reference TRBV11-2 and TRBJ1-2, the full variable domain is EAGVAQSPRYKIIEKRQSVAFWCNPISGHATLYWYQQILGQGPKLLIQFQNNGVVDDSQLPKDRFSAERLKGVDSTLKIQPAKLEDSAVYLCASTPRTLDYGYTFGSGTRLTVV.

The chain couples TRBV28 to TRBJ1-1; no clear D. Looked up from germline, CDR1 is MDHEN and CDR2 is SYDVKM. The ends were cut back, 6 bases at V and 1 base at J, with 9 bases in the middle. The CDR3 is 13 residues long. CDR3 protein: CASSSTRNTEAFF. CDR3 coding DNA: TGTGCCAGCAGCTCCACACGGAACACTGAAGCTTTCTTT.

CDR3 amino acids: CARSFRGADYGYTF. In nucleotides, the CDR3 is TGTGCCAGAAGCTTTCGGGGGGCGGACTATGGCTACACCTTC. The chain combines TRBV5-3 with TRBJ1-2; a possible D gene is TRBD1 (6 bases). TRBV5-3 is labeled an ORF, and its function is uncertain. V was trimmed by 2 bases and J by 3 bases, leaving 11 bases between them. The CDR3 runs 14 residues.

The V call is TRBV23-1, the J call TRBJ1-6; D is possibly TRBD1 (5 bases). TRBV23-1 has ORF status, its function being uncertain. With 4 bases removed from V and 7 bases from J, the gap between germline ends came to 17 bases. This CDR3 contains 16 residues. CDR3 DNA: TGCGCCAGCAGTCCGCCCGGTAACAGGCCGAATTCACCCCTCCACTTT. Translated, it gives CASSPPGNRPNSPLHF.

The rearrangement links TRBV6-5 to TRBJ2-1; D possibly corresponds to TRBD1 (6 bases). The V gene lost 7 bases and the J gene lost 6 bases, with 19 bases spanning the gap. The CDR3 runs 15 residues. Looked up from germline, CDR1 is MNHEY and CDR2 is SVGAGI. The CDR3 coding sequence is TGTGCCAGCATCGACAACAGGGCAAGGGGCAATGAGCAGTTCTTC. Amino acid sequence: CASIDNRARGNEQFF.

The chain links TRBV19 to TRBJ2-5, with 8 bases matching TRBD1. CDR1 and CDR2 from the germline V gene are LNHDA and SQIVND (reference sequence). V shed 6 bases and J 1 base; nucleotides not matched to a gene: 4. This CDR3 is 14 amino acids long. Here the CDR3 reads CASRRTGLQETQYF. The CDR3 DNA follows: TGTGCCAGTAGACGGACAGGGCTCCAAGAGACCCAGTACTTC.

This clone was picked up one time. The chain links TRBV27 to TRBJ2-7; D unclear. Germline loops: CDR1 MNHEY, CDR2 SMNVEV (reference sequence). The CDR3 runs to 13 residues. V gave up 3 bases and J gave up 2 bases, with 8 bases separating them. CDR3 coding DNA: TGTGCCAGCAGTTTCGCAAGCCCCTACGAGCAGTACTTC. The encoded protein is CASSFASPYEQYF.

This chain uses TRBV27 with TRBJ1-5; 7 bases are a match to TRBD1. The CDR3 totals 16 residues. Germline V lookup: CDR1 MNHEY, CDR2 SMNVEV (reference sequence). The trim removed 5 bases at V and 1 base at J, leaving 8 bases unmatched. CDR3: CASSPRQGLSNQPQHF. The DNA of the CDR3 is TGTGCCAGCAGTCCCCGACAGGGTTTGAGCAATCAGCCCCAGCATTTT.

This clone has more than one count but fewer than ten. The CDR3 protein is CASTAGTGDTDTQYF. DNA of the CDR3: TGTGCCAGCACCGCCGGGACAGGGGACACAGATACGCAGTATTTT. The chain has TRBV6-5 and TRBJ2-3; 10 bases are shared with TRBD1. Germline trimming cut 7 bases from V and 2 bases from J; bases unmatched to any gene: 6. Germline V lookup: CDR1 MNHEY, CDR2 SVGAGI. CDR3 size: 15 residues.

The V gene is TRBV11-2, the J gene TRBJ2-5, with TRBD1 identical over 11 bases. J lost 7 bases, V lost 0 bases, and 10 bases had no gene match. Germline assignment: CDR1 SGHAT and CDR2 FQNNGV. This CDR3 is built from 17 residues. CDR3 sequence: CASSLEGTGGSRGTQYF. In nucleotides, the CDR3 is TGTGCCAGCAGCTTAGAGGGGACAGGGGGTTCGCGTGGGACCCAGTACTTC. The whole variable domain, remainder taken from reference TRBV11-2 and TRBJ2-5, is EAGVAQSPRYKIIEKRQSVAFWCNPISGHATLYWYQQILGQGPKLLIQFQNNGVVDDSQLPKDRFSAERLKGVDSTLKIQPAKLEDSAVYLCASSLEGTGGSRGTQYFGPGTRLLVL.

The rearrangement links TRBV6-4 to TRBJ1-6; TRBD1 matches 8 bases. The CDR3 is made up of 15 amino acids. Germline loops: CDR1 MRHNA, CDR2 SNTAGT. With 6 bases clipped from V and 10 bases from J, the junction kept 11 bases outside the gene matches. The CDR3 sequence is CASSPMQGAESPLHF. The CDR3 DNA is TGTGCCAGCAGCCCTATGCAGGGGGCGGAATCACCCCTCCACTTT.

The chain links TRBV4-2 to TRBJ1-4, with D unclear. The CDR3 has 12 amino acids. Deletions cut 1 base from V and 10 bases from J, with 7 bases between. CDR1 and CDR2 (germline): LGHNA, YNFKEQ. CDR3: CASSQGGRKLFF. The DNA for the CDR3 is TGTGCCAGCAGCCAAGGCGGGAGAAAACTGTTTTTT.

The CDR3 DNA follows: TGTGCCAGCAGCCCCTTAGGCCGGGACACCCTGAGCAGACAGTTCTTC. It codes for CASSPLGRDTLSRQFF. The V call is TRBV7-9, the J call TRBJ2-1; D may be TRBD1 (6 bases). In germline, CDR1 is SEHNR, CDR2 FQNEAQ (reference sequence). CDR3 size: 16 residues. Deletions cut 5 bases from V and 13 bases from J, with 27 bases between.

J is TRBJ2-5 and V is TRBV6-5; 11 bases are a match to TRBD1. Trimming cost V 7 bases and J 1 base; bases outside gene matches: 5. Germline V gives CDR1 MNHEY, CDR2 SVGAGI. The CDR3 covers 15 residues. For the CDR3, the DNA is TGTGCCAGCACAGGGACAGGGGGATCCCAAGAGACCCAGTACTTC. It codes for CASTGTGGSQETQYF.

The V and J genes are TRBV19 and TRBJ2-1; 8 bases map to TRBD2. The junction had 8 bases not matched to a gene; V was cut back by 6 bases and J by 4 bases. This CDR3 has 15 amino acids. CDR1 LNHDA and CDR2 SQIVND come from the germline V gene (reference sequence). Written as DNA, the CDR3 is TGTGCCAGTAGGAGTACGGGACTAGGTTACAATGAGCAGTTCTTC. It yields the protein CASRSTGLGYNEQFF.

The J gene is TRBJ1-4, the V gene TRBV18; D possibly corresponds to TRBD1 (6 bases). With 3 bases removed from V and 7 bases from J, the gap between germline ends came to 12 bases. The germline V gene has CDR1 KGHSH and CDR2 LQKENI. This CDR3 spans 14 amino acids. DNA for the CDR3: TGTGCCAGCTCACCGAGGGGGGGCGGTGAAAAACTGTTTTTT. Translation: CASSPRGGGEKLFF.

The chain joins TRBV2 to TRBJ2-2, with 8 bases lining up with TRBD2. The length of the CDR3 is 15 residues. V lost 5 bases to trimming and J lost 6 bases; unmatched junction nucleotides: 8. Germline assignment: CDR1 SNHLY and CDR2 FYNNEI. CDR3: CASSSPSGWAGELFF. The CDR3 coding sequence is TGTGCCAGCAGTTCACCTAGCGGGTGGGCCGGGGAGCTGTTTTTT. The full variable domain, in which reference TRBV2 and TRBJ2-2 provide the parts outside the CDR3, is EPEVTQTPSHQVTQMGQEVILRCVPISNHLYFYWYRQILGQKVEFLVSFYNNEISEKSEIFDDQFSVERPDGSNFTLKIRSTKLEDSAMYFCASSSPSGWAGELFFGEGSRLTVL.

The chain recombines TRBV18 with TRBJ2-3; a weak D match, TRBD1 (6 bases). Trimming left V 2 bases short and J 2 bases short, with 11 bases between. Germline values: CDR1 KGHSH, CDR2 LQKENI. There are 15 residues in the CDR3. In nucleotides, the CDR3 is TGTGCCAGCTCACCATGGGGGCCCCCCACAGATACGCAGTATTTT. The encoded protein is CASSPWGPPTDTQYF.

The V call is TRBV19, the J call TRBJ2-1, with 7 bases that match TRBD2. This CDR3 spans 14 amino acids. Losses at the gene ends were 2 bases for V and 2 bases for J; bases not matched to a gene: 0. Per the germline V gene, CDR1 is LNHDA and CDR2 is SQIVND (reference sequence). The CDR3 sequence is CASSISGAYNEQFF. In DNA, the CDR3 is TGTGCCAGTAGTATAAGCGGGGCCTACAATGAGCAGTTCTTC.

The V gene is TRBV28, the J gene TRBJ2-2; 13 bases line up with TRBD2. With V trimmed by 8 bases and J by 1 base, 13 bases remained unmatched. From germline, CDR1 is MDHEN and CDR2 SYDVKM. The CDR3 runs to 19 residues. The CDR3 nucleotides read TGTGCCAGCGTCAAAGAGGGACTAGCGGGGACTAAGAACACCGGGGAGCTGTTTTTT. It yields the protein CASVKEGLAGTKNTGELFF.

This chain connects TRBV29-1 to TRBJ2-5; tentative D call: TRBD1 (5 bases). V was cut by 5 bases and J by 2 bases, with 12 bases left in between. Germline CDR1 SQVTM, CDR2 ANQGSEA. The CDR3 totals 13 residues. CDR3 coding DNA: TGCAGCGTTCCCGACAGTGGTCAAGAGACCCAGTACTTC. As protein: CSVPDSGQETQYF.